These 9 T cell receptor beta chains were sequenced from one sample in a study of chemoradiotherapy in HPV16-positive cancers. Assay: immunoSEQ multiplex PCR; the TCRdb copy retains only in-frame clones and omits some. The sample lists approximately 10,000 clones, roughly 84% occurring once. The source material was tumor tissue, sampled from a patient who underwent chemoradiotherapy. These receptors were collected from a human donor with HPV-associated anogenital cancer.

J is TRBJ2-5 and V is TRBV11-3; perhaps TRBD2 as D (6 bases). The CDR3 extends over 16 amino acids. Germline values: CDR1 SGHNT, CDR2 YENEEA. V dropped 4 bases and J dropped 5 bases, with 20 bases sitting between them. CDR3 DNA sequence: TGTGCCAGCAGCTCAGGAGGGTTTTTGGGGGAGGAGACCCAGTACTTC. Its protein is CASSSGGFLGEETQYF.

This chain joins TRBV27 and TRBJ2-7; D is perhaps TRBD2 (5 bases). This CDR3 has 15 residues. V was shortened by 4 bases and J by 0 bases, with 13 bases between the two germline ends. Germline V gene sequence: CDR1 MNHEY, CDR2 SMNVEV (reference sequence). CDR3: CASSSRNRGSYEQYF. The CDR3 DNA follows: TGTGCCAGCAGTTCCCGGAACCGGGGCTCCTACGAGCAGTACTTC.

This clone appeared a single time. The chain joins TRBV30 to TRBJ1-2; D may be TRBD1 (5 bases). The CDR3 totals 11 residues. Germline assignment: CDR1 GTSNPN and CDR2 SVGIG (reference sequence). The germline V and J ends were trimmed by 5 bases and 3 bases, with 7 bases remaining between them. CDR3 sequence reads: CAWYRYYGYTF. As DNA, the CDR3 is TGTGCCTGGTACAGGTACTATGGCTACACCTTC.

This clone was picked up a small number of times. CDR3 sequence reads: CASSQRFSSGSSRQYF. The CDR3, as DNA: TGTGCCAGCAGCCAAAGGTTCTCTAGCGGGAGCAGTAGGCAGTACTTC. The chain has TRBV14 and TRBJ2-7; 10 nucleotides agree with TRBD2. Germline-derived CDR1 and CDR2 are SGHDN and FVKESK. V dropped 2 bases and J dropped 9; count of bases not matched to a gene: 13. The CDR3 has 16 residues.

This clone was picked up one time. The V and J genes are TRBV30 and TRBJ2-7; TRBD1 or TRBD2 may be the D gene (6 bases each). The CDR3 runs 15 residues. Germline-derived CDR1 and CDR2 are GTSNPN and SVGIG (reference sequence). Trimming shortened V by 3 bases and J by 7 bases, and 22 bases separated the two germline ends. Here the CDR3 DNA reads TGTGCCTGGAGGGGAATGAATACGGGGGCGGGAGAGCAGTACTTC. Its protein is CAWRGMNTGAGEQYF.

The rearrangement joins TRBV5-1 to TRBJ2-7; TRBD2 is a possible D gene (6 bases). This CDR3 is built from 15 residues. Germline V gene lookup returns CDR1 SGHRS and CDR2 YFSETQ. The ends were cut back, 3 bases at V and 2 bases at J, with 15 bases in the middle. The CDR3: CASSSGRGDPYEQYF. The CDR3 DNA reads as TGCGCCAGCAGCTCCGGGAGAGGGGACCCCTACGAGCAGTACTTC.

The chain uses TRBV10-3 and TRBJ2-7; D gene ambiguous. Trimming stripped 2 bases from V and 0 bases from J, with 5 bases between. The CDR3 is made up of 13 amino acids. Germline CDR1 ENHRY, CDR2 SYGVKD. CDR3 sequence (DNA): TGTGCCATCAGTGAGGACGCCTCCTACGAGCAGTACTTC. The encoded protein is CAISEDASYEQYF.

The V call is TRBV6-5, the J call TRBJ1-1; TRBD1 aligns across 7 bases. The germline gives CDR1 MNHEY, CDR2 SVGAGI. Germline trimming cut 4 bases from V and 5 bases from J; bases unmatched to any gene: 4. The CDR3 consists of 13 residues. The CDR3 coding sequence is TGTGCCAGCAGTTTACAGGGGTGGACTGAAGCTTTCTTT. Translation: CASSLQGWTEAFF.

The genes are TRBV5-1 and TRBJ1-4; D ambiguous. V was clipped by 5 bases and J by 0 bases, with 8 bases between them. This CDR3 region has 14 residues. Germline loops: CDR1 SGHRS, CDR2 YFSETQ. The CDR3 region is CASSPSATNEKLFF. CDR3 bases: TGCGCCAGCAGTCCCTCTGCAACTAATGAAAAACTGTTTTTT.